Below, one TCR beta chain is given with its context. This sample was included in a study of identical twins. Addition of a universal primer site occurred through template switching, and cDNA carried unique molecular identifiers. TCRdb re-called the 5' RACE reads with MiXCR, one entry per CDR3 protein. The table lists 200,000 or so distinct CDR3 sequences, more than 6.5% of them singletons. The V and J ends lost 5 bases and 0 bases, in that order; junction bases with no gene match: 11. CDR1 MNHEY and CDR2 SMNVEV come from the germline V gene (reference sequence). The CDR3 consists of 17 residues. A further study also used this sample, focusing on yellow fever vaccine responses in identical twins.

Sequences were obtained from memory (CD45RO+) T cells sorted from blood. The V call is TRBV27, the J call TRBJ2-3; 7 nucleotides align to TRBD2. This sequence was found in a young woman in good health. CDR3 DNA: TGTGCCAGCAGTCCCTGGGGGGGGGTGGGGAGCACAGATACGCAGTATTTT. It specifies CASSPWGGVGSTDTQYF.